Following are 20 T cell receptor beta chains from one sample sequenced in a study of T cells in Graves' hyperthyroidism and ophthalmopathy. RNA transcripts were the template for amplifying TCR beta CDR3 regions. RT-PCR in the first round (using the HTBI primer set) targeted the TCR CDR3. MiXCR was run by TCRdb on the multiplex PCR reads, yielding one entry per CDR3 protein. This sample carries fewer than 750,000 distinct CDR3 sequences, about 15% of them seen once, and the ten largest clones take 3.5% to 4.5%. The sequenced sample consisted of blood. These receptors all come from a woman aged 40-49 years with Graves' ophthalmopathy.

The chain has TRBV28 and TRBJ1-1; the D is unclear. Germline assignment: CDR1 MDHEN and CDR2 SYDVKM. V was cut by 2 bases and J by 0 bases, with 7 bases left in between. CDR3 length equals 14 residues. The CDR3 is CASSLPVLNTEAFF. The CDR3 nucleotides are TGTGCCAGCAGTTTACCAGTGTTGAACACTGAAGCTTTCTTT.

This clonotype was seen more than once but under ten times. CDR3 sequence: CASSQDRMGNYGYTF. In DNA, the CDR3 is TGTGCCAGCAGCCAAGATCGTATGGGGAACTATGGCTACACCTTC. The chain couples TRBV4-2 to TRBJ1-2; D ambiguous. The CDR3 is 15 amino acids. The V gene lost 0 bases and the J gene lost 2 bases, with 10 bases spanning the gap. Germline CDR1 and CDR2: LGHNA and YNFKEQ.

There are a few counts of this clonotype. The genes are TRBV24-1 and TRBJ2-7; TRBD1 matches at 9 bases. The ends lost 4 bases at V and 0 bases at J; junction bases unmatched: 6. Germline lookup yields CDR1 KGHDR and CDR2 SFDVKD. The CDR3 extends over 16 amino acids. CDR3 bases: TGTGCCACCAGTGAAACCGGGACAGGGAACTCCTACGAGCAGTACTTC. Residues: CATSETGTGNSYEQYF.

Many counts were recorded for this clonotype. This chain links TRBV7-2 with TRBJ1-1; TRBD1 agrees at 11 bases. V lost 5 bases, J lost 1 base, and 9 bases stayed unmatched. The CDR3 spans 17 residues. Germline lookup yields CDR1 SGHTA and CDR2 FQGNSA. This CDR3 is CASSPGQGAFRNTEAFF. The CDR3 DNA is TGTGCCAGCAGCCCAGGACAGGGGGCGTTTCGGAACACTGAAGCTTTCTTT.

This clonotype showed up many times. The chain combines TRBV7-2 with TRBJ2-5; TRBD2 aligns across 7 bases. Germline V gives CDR1 SGHTA, CDR2 FQGNSA. V gave up 1 base and J gave up 5 bases; unmatched junction bases: 10. CDR3 size: 16 residues. CDR3 coding DNA: TGTGCCAGCAGCTTAGAAAGCGGGACTGGAGGGGAGACCCAGTACTTC. It is translated as CASSLESGTGGETQYF. Full variable domain (outside the CDR3, taken from reference TRBV7-2 and TRBJ2-5): GAGVSQSPSNKVTEKGKDVELRCDPISGHTALYWYRQSLGQGLEFLIYFQGNSAPDKSGLPSDRFSAERTGGSVSTLTIQRTQQEDSAVYLCASSLESGTGGETQYFGPGTRLLVL.

V usage is TRBV4-1 and J usage is TRBJ2-7; tentatively, D is TRBD1 or TRBD2 (5 bases each). The V and J ends lost 3 bases and 2 bases respectively, with 14 bases between them. The CDR3 has 15 amino acids. Germline V CDR1 and CDR2: MGHRA, YSYEKL. The CDR3 nucleotides are TGCGCCAGCAGCCACCCTTCTGGGGGAACCTACGAGCAGTACTTC. Amino acids: CASSHPSGGTYEQYF.

This clonotype came up many times. In DNA, the CDR3 is TGTGCCAGCAGTTTTCAAGGCGGGACGAACACCGGGGAGCTGTTTTTT. Its protein is CASSFQGGTNTGELFF. The rearrangement joins TRBV27 to TRBJ2-2; perhaps TRBD2 as D (6 bases). Trimming cost V 3 bases and J 0 bases, with 11 bases left between them. The CDR3 contains 16 residues. Germline CDR1 is MNHEY and CDR2 is SMNVEV (reference sequence).

The chain links TRBV4-3 to TRBJ1-1; maybe TRBD1 (5 bases). The CDR3 has 14 residues. Deletions cut 1 base from V and 6 bases from J, with 12 bases between. Per germline, CDR1 LGHNA and CDR2 YSLEER. The CDR3 region is CASSQVTGRPEAFF. Here the CDR3 DNA reads TGCGCCAGCAGCCAAGTTACGGGGCGGCCTGAAGCTTTCTTT.

This clonotype was seen at least ten times. V is TRBV18 and J is TRBJ1-5; a possible D gene is TRBD1 (6 bases). Germline loops: CDR1 KGHSH, CDR2 LQKENI. The CDR3 sequence is 14 residues long. The germline V and J ends were trimmed by 5 bases and 6 bases, with 14 bases remaining between them. The CDR3 loop is CASSTHRDGQPQHF. Here the CDR3 DNA reads TGTGCCAGCTCAACACACAGGGATGGTCAGCCCCAGCATTTT. Drawing the rest from reference TRBV18 and TRBJ1-5, the complete variable domain is NAGVMQNPRHLVRRRGQEARLRCSPMKGHSHVYWYRQLPEEGLKFMVYLQKENIIDESGMPKERFSAEFPKEGPSILRIQQVVRGDSAAYFCASSTHRDGQPQHFGDGTRLSIL.

This clonotype was observed at least ten times. This chain joins TRBV11-1 and TRBJ1-1; possible D gene TRBD1, 5 bases. V lost 0 bases and J 6 bases, leaving 14 bases between the germline ends. CDR3 length: 15 amino acids. In germline, CDR1 is SGHAT, CDR2 FQDESV (reference sequence). In nucleotides, the CDR3 is TGTGCCAGCAGCTTAGCGCAGGAGGGGCTCGCTGAAGCTTTCTTT. This sequence encodes CASSLAQEGLAEAFF.

The chain couples TRBV20-1 to TRBJ2-7, with TRBD1 identical over 7 bases. The trim removed 3 bases at V and 2 bases at J, leaving 4 bases unmatched. CDR3 length: 13 amino acids. Germline loops: CDR1 DFQATT, CDR2 SNEGSKA (reference sequence). The CDR3 coding sequence is TGCAGTGCTAGGAGGGACAGACCCTACGAGCAGTACTTC. As protein: CSARRDRPYEQYF.

This clonotype has a count of ten or more. V is TRBV28 and J is TRBJ2-2; D is perhaps TRBD2 (7 bases). This CDR3 region has 16 residues. Germline loops: CDR1 MDHEN, CDR2 SYDVKM. Trimming left V 6 bases short and J 0 bases short, with 14 bases between. The CDR3: CASRTWGGANTGELFF. The CDR3 bases are TGTGCCAGCAGAACCTGGGGGGGCGCGAACACCGGGGAGCTGTTTTTT. The full variable domain, in which reference TRBV28 and TRBJ2-2 provide the parts outside the CDR3, is DVKVTQSSRYLVKRTGEKVFLECVQDMDHENMFWYRQDPGLGLRLIYFSYDVKMKEKGDIPEGYSVSREKKERFSLILESASTNQTSMYLCASRTWGGANTGELFFGEGSRLTVL.

This clonotype was picked up a small number of times. Relative to the germline gene, one junction end is altered; a read error may explain this. The chain is built from TRBV15 and TRBJ1-3, with a weak D call TRBD1 (6 bases). Germline lookup yields CDR1 LNHNV and CDR2 YYDKDF (reference sequence). There are 14 residues in the CDR3. The CDR3 DNA is TGTGCCACGTCACAGGGCCTCTCTGGAACCACCATATATTTT. Its translation is CATSQGLSGTTIYF.

The V call is TRBV6-2 or TRBV6-3, the J call TRBJ2-5; D is unclear. The CDR3 contains 14 residues. Germline-derived CDR1 and CDR2 are MNHEY and SVGEGT. V was trimmed by 4 bases and J by 3 bases, leaving 12 bases between them. CDR3 sequence (DNA): TGTGCCAGCAGTTCCTCCGGACGGAAAGAGACCCAGTACTTC. Encoded protein: CASSSSGRKETQYF.

Worth noting for this clonotype: A read error may be the cause here, since a much bigger clone is one base away. The rearrangement uses TRBV4-1 and TRBJ2-2; 9 positions agree with TRBD1. Germline trimming cut 2 bases from V and 5 bases from J; bases unmatched to any gene: 3. CDR1 is MGHRA and CDR2 is YSYEKL in the germline V gene. CDR3 length: 15 amino acids. CDR3 amino acids: CASSQPGTGTGELFF. In DNA, the CDR3 is TGCGCCAGCAGCCAACCCGGGACAGGGACCGGGGAGCTGTTTTTT.

The chain couples TRBV2 to TRBJ1-3; 8 bases map to TRBD1. The V segment lost 5 bases and the J segment 0 bases; nucleotides outside the gene matches: 3. The CDR3 covers 15 residues. Germline CDR1 and CDR2: SNHLY and FYNNEI. The CDR3 DNA is TGTGCCAGCAGTAATGACAGGGGCTCTGGAAACACCATATATTTT. Residues: CASSNDRGSGNTIYF.

This clonotype was detected many times. This chain joins TRBV29-1 and TRBJ2-7, with TRBD2 identical over 7 bases. This CDR3 has 14 residues. The V gene's germline CDR1 is SQVTM and CDR2 ANQGSEA. V was clipped by 6 bases and J by 0 bases; unmatched bases: 8. DNA for the CDR3: TGCAGCGTCCTGGGGGGGGTCAACTCCTACGAGCAGTACTTC. Translated, it gives CSVLGGVNSYEQYF.

This clonotype came up many times. The chain recombines TRBV6-1 with TRBJ1-3; possible D gene TRBD1, 6 bases. CDR1 MNHNS and CDR2 SASEGT come from the germline V gene. This CDR3 has 15 residues. V lost 6 bases and J 0 bases, leaving 12 bases between the germline ends. In DNA, the CDR3 is TGTGCCAGCAGCATCGCACAGGGCTCTGGAAACACCATATATTTT. It encodes CASSIAQGSGNTIYF.

This clonotype showed up many times. The junction shows a germline mismatch at one end, possibly a read error. This sequence joins TRBV11-3 and TRBJ1-2, with 12 bases matching TRBD1. From germline, CDR1 is SGHNT and CDR2 YENEEA. The CDR3 totals 15 residues. CDR3 nucleotides: TGTGCCAGCAGCTCGGGACAGGGGGCGCACTACGGCTACACCTTC. Its protein product is CASSSGQGAHYGYTF.

This clonotype has more than one count but fewer than ten. The chain has TRBV15 and TRBJ1-5; D uncertain. CDR3 size: 16 residues. Germline V gene lookup returns CDR1 LNHNV and CDR2 YYDKDF (reference sequence). V was pared by 3 bases and J by 0 bases, with 12 bases between. The CDR3 DNA reads as TGTGCCACCAGCAGGGGAGACGGTTATAGCAATCAGCCCCAGCATTTT. Its protein is CATSRGDGYSNQPQHF.